The present T cell receptor (beta chain) was sequenced within a study of T-cell reconstitution after alpha-beta-depleted transplantation in children. Germline CDR1 DFQATT, CDR2 SNEGSKA (reference sequence). This CDR3 contains 12 residues. Trimming left V 6 bases short and J 8 bases short, with 16 bases between. There are a few counts of this clonotype. Unique molecular identifiers were incorporated during preparation of the TCRbeta library. TCRdb redid the calling of the PCR reads with MiXCR, one entry per CDR3 protein. This sample yields about 640,000 distinct CDR3 sequences, of which approximately 12% are seen a single time; 2% to 2.5% belongs to the top ten.

The J gene is TRBJ1-1, the V gene TRBV20-1, with a tentative D call TRBD1 (6 bases). The source material was PBMCs, mostly from graft donor cells, sampled 360 days after TCRalphabeta/CD19-depleted stem cell transplant. The source of this sequence is a male patient under 18 who had a stem cell transplant for acute myeloid leukemia, so the T cells may come from the graft donor. The CDR3 spells CSAAARGAEAFF. The CDR3 bases are TGCAGTGCGGCGGCCAGGGGAGCCGAAGCTTTCTTT.